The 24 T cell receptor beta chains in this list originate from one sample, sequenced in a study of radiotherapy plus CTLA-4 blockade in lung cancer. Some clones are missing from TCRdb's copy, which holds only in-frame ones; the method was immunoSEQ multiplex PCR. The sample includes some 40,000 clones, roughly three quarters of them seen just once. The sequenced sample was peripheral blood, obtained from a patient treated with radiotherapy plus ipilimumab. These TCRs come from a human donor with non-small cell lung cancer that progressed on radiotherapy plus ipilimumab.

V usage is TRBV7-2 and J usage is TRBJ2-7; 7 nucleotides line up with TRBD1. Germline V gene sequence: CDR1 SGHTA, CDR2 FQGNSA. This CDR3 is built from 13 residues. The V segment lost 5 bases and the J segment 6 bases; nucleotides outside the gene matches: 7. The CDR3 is CASSVYRGREQYF. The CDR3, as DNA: TGTGCCAGCAGCGTCTACAGGGGACGCGAGCAGTACTTC.

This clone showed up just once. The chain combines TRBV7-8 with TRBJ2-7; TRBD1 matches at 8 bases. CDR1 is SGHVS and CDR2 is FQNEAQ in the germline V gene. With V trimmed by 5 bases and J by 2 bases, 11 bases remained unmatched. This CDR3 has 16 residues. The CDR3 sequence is CASSGALGQAAYEQYF. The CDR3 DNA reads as TGTGCCAGCAGCGGAGCGTTGGGACAGGCGGCCTACGAGCAGTACTTC.

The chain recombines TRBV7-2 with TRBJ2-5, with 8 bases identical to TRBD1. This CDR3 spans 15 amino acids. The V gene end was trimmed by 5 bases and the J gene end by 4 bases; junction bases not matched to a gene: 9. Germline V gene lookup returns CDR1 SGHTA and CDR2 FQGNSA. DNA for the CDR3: TGTGCCAGCAGCCCCTCGGGACAGGCAGGAGAGACCCAGTACTTC. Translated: CASSPSGQAGETQYF.

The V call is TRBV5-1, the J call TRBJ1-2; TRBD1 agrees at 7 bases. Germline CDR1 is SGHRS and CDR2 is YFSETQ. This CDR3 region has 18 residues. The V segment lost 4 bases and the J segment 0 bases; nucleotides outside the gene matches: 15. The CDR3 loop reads CASSPLLRAGGTNYGYTF. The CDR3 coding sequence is TGCGCCAGCAGCCCACTGCTAAGGGCAGGGGGGACTAACTATGGCTACACCTTC.

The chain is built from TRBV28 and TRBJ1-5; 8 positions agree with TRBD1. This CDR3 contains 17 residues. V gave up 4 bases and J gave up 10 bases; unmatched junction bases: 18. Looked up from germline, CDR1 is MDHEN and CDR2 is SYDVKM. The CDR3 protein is CASSSSSRGQRFSPQHF. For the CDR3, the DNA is TGTGCCAGCAGTTCTTCATCCAGGGGGCAGCGATTCAGCCCCCAGCATTTT.

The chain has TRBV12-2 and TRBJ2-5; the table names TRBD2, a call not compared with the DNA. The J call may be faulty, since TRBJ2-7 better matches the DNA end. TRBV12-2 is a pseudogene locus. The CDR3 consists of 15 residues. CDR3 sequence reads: CASRFIAGGYYEQYF. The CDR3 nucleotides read TGTGCAAGTCGCTTTATAGCGGGGGGTTACTACGAGCAGTACTTC.

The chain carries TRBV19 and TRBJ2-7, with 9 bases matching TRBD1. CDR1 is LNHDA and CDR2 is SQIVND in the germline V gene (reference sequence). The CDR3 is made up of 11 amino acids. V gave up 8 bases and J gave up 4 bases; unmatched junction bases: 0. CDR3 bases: TGTGCCAGTGGACAGGGGTACGAGCAGTACTTC. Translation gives CASGQGYEQYF.

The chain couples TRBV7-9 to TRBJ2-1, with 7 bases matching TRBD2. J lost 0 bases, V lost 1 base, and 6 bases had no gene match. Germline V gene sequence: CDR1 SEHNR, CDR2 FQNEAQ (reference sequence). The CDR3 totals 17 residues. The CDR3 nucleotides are TGTGCCAGCAGCTTAGGGGACTACCTGTCCTCCTACAATGAGCAGTTCTTC. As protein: CASSLGDYLSSYNEQFF.

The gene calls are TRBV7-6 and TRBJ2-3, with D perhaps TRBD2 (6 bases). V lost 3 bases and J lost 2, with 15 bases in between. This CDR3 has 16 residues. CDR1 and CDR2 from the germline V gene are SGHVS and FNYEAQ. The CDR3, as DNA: TGTGCCAGCAGCTTTGCCGGGACTGATAACACAGATACGCAGTATTTT. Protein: CASSFAGTDNTDTQYF.

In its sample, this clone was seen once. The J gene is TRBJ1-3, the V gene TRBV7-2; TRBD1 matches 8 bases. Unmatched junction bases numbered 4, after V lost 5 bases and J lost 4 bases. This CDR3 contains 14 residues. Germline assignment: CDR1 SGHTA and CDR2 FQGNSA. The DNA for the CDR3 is TGTGCCAGCAGCCTACGGGACAGGGGAAACACCATATATTTT. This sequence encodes CASSLRDRGNTIYF.

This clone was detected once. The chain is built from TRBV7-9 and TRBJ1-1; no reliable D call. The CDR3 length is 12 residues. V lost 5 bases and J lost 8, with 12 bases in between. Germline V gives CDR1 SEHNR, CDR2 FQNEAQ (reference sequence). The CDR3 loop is CASSPEVGEAFF. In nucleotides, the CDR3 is TGTGCCAGCAGCCCCGAAGTCGGGGAAGCTTTCTTT.

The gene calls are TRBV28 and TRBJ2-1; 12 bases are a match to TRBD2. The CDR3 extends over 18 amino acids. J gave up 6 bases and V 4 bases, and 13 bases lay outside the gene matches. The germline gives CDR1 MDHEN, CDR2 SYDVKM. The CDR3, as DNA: TGTGCCAGCAGTTGCCGGGCCCTAGCGGGGGGGCCTTGCAATGAGCAGTTCTTC. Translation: CASSCRALAGGPCNEQFF.

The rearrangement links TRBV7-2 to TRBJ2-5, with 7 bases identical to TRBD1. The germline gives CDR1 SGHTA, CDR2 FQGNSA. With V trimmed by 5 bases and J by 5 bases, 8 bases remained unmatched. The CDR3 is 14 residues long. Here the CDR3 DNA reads TGTGCCAGCAGCACGAAAACAGGGGACGAGACCCAGTACTTC. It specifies CASSTKTGDETQYF.

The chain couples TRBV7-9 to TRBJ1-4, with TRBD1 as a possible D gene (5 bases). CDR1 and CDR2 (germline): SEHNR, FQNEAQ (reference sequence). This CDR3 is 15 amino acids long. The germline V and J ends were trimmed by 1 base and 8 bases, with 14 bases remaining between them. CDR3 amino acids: CASSLEGRGEEKLFF. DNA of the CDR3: TGTGCCAGCAGCTTAGAGGGTAGGGGCGAAGAAAAACTGTTTTTT.

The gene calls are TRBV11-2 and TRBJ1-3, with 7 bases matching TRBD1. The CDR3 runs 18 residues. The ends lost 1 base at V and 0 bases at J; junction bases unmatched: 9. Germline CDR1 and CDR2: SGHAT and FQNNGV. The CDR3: CASSLVLGTAGSGNTIYF. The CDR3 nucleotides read TGTGCCAGCAGCTTAGTCCTCGGGACAGCCGGCTCTGGAAACACCATATATTTT.

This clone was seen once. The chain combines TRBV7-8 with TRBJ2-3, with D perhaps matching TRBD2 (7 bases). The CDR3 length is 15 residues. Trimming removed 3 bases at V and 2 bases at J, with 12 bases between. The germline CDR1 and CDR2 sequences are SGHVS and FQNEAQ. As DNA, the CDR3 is TGTGCCAGCAGCTTGTCCGGGGGGCCCACAGATACGCAGTATTTT. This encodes CASSLSGGPTDTQYF. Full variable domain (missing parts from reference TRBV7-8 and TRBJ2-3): GAGVSQSPRYKVAKRGQDVALRCDPISGHVSLFWYQQALGQGPEFLTYFQNEAQLDKSGLPSDRFFAERPEGSVSTLKIQRTQQEDSAVYLCASSLSGGPTDTQYFGPGTRLTVL.

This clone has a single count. CDR3 in DNA: TGTGCCAGCTCACCCCCCCTCGGACAGGGGTCCGGGGAGCTGTTTTTT. It is translated as CASSPPLGQGSGELFF. The V call is TRBV18, the J call TRBJ2-2; 9 nucleotides line up with TRBD1. The CDR3 contains 16 residues. CDR1 is KGHSH and CDR2 is LQKENI in the germline V gene. Losses at the gene ends were 3 bases for V and 6 bases for J; bases not matched to a gene: 8.

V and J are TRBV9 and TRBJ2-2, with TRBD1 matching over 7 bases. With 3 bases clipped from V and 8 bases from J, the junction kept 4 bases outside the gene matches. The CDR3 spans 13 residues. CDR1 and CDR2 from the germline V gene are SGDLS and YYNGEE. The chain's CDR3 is CASSDTGVGELFF. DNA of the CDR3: TGTGCCAGCAGCGACACAGGGGTGGGGGAGCTGTTTTTT.

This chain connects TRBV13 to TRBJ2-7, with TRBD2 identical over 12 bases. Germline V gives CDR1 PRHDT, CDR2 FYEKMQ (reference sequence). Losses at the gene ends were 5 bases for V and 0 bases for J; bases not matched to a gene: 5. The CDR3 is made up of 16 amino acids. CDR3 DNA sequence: TGTGCCAGCAGCACTTGGGGACTAGCGGGCTCCTACGAGCAGTACTTC. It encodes CASSTWGLAGSYEQYF.

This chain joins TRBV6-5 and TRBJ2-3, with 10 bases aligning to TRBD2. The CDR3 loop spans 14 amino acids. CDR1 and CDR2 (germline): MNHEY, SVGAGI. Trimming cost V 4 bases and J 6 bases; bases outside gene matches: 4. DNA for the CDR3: TGTGCCAGCAGTTCCGGGACTAGCGTTGATACGCAGTATTTT. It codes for CASSSGTSVDTQYF.

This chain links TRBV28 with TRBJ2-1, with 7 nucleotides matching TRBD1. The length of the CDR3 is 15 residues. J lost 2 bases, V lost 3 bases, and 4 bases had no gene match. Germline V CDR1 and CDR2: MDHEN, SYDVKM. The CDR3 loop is CASSFGDRAYNEQFF. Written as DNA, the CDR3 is TGTGCCAGCAGTTTTGGGGACAGAGCCTACAATGAGCAGTTCTTC.

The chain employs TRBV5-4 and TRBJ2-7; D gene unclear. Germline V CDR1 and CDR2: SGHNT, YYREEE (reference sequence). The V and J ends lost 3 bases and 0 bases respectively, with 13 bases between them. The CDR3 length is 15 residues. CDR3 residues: CASSWVGSTSYEQYF. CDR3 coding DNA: TGTGCCAGCAGCTGGGTGGGCTCAACCTCCTACGAGCAGTACTTC.

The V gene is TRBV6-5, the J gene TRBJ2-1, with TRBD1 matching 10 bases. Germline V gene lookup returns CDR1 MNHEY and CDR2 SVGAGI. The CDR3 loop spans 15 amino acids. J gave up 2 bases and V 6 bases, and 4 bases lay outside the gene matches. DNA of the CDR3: TGTGCCAGCAGCGACAGGGGGCGCGCCTACAATGAGCAGTTCTTC. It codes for CASSDRGRAYNEQFF.

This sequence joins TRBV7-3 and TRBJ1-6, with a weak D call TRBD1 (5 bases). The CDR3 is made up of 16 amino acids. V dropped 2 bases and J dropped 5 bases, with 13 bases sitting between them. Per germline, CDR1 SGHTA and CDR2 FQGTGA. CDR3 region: CASSLVGGLNNSPLHF. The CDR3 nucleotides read TGTGCCAGCAGCTTAGTCGGGGGACTTAATAATTCACCCCTCCACTTT.